Listed here are 32 T cell receptor beta chains from one sample, sequenced in a study of CD8 T cells in ankylosing spondylitis. TCRdb reprocessed the 5' RACE reads via MiXCR and lists one record per CDR3 protein. This sample has about 90,000 distinct CDR3 sequences; roughly 27% occur once, and the top ten carry around 60%. The specimen was blood, either unsorted or a sorted T cell fraction (not recorded which). The receptors were gathered from a male donor with ankylosing spondylitis or in good health (not recorded which).

V is TRBV4-2 and J is TRBJ2-5, with D possibly matching TRBD2 (6 bases). V was cut by 3 bases and J by 5 bases, with 16 bases left in between. The germline CDR1 and CDR2 sequences are LGHNA and YNFKEQ. This CDR3 has 15 residues. The CDR3 DNA follows: TGTGCCAGCAGCCATAACCGGGAGCGGGCGGAGACCCAGTACTTC. Protein product: CASSHNRERAETQYF.

This chain joins TRBV7-8 and TRBJ1-4, with TRBD1 as a possible D gene (6 bases). V gave up 5 bases and J gave up 7 bases, with 11 bases separating them. This CDR3 comprises 13 residues. From germline, CDR1 is SGHVS and CDR2 FQNEAQ. CDR3: CASSQPGAEKLFF. CDR3 sequence (DNA): TGTGCCAGCAGCCAACCGGGGGCTGAAAAACTGTTTTTT.

This clonotype was picked up a small number of times. V is TRBV5-1 and J is TRBJ2-3, with D uncertain. V lost 3 bases and J lost 0, with 8 bases in between. The CDR3 spans 14 residues. CDR1 is SGHRS, CDR2 YFSETQ, per germline. CDR3 protein: CASSSVSSTDTQYF. CDR3 in DNA: TGCGCCAGCAGCTCGGTATCCAGCACAGATACGCAGTATTTT. The variable domain in full, completed from reference TRBV5-1 and TRBJ2-3, reads KAGVTQTPRYLIKTRGQQVTLSCSPISGHRSVSWYQQTPGQGLQFLFEYFSETQRNKGNFPGRFSGRQFSNSRSEMNVSTLELGDSALYLCASSSVSSTDTQYFGPGTRLTVL.

This clonotype occurred a few times. V usage is TRBV7-3 and J usage is TRBJ1-2; D not resolved. This CDR3 has 13 amino acids. Per the germline V gene, CDR1 is SGHTA and CDR2 is FQGTGA. Trimming shortened V by 5 bases and J by 3 bases, and 10 bases separated the two germline ends. This chain's CDR3 is CASSPGGDYGYTF. CDR3 in DNA: TGTGCCAGCAGCCCAGGCGGGGACTATGGCTACACCTTC.

This clonotype was seen a handful of times. J is TRBJ2-1 and V is TRBV5-1; the D gene could be TRBD1 or TRBD2 (5 bases each). Trimming took off 4 bases at V and 3 bases at J, with 17 bases between the two ends. Germline CDR1 is SGHRS and CDR2 is YFSETQ. The CDR3 is made up of 16 amino acids. Here the CDR3 DNA reads TGCGCCAGCAGCCAAGGACCGGGACCCAGCTACAATGAGCAGTTCTTC. Translated: CASSQGPGPSYNEQFF.

In its sample, this clonotype was seen a few times. CDR3 loop: CASSQRELSKGPQHF. CDR3 sequence (DNA): TGTGCCAGCAGTCAACGGGAGCTCTCCAAGGGGCCCCAGCATTTT. The chain couples TRBV12-3 or TRBV12-4 to TRBJ1-5; the D is unclear. The CDR3 extends over 15 amino acids. V was trimmed by 5 bases and J by 9 bases, leaving 20 bases between them.

The gene calls are TRBV25-1 and TRBJ1-2; no definite D call. Germline values: CDR1 MGHDK, CDR2 SYGVNS. The V and J ends lost 10 bases and 1 base respectively, with 16 bases between them. The CDR3 length is 14 residues. The CDR3 region is CATKAPINNYGYTF. The CDR3 bases are TGTGCCACTAAGGCCCCGATAAATAACTATGGCTACACCTTC.

This clonotype was picked up many times. This chain connects TRBV20-1 to TRBJ2-7, with unresolved D. The V end was cut by 3 bases, the J end by 1 base, with 10 bases between. This CDR3 has 13 residues. In germline, CDR1 is DFQATT, CDR2 SNEGSKA (reference sequence). CDR3 residues: CSASWQESYEQYF. DNA for the CDR3: TGCAGTGCTAGTTGGCAGGAGTCCTACGAGCAGTACTTC.

The chain employs TRBV28 and TRBJ1-1; D unclear. V dropped 6 bases and J dropped 6 bases, with 17 bases sitting between them. CDR1 and CDR2 (germline): MDHEN, SYDVKM. This CDR3 region has 14 residues. The CDR3 DNA reads TGTGCCAGCAGCCTCGGCCGGACGGTCCCTGAAGCTTTCTTT. Amino acids: CASSLGRTVPEAFF.

The rearrangement joins TRBV20-1 to TRBJ1-1; 8 bases map to TRBD1. The germline CDR1 and CDR2 sequences are DFQATT and SNEGSKA (reference sequence). The CDR3 consists of 14 residues. The trim removed 3 bases at V and 4 bases at J, leaving 7 bases unmatched. The CDR3 bases are TGCAGTGCTAGGACTTACAGGGGGGTCACTGAAGCTTTCTTT. This codes for CSARTYRGVTEAFF.

This clonotype was counted only a few times. V gene TRBV18 combines with J gene TRBJ2-3, with TRBD1 as a possible D gene (6 bases). The CDR3 loop spans 15 amino acids. From germline, CDR1 is KGHSH and CDR2 LQKENI. Trimming took off 5 bases at V and 3 bases at J, with 15 bases between the two ends. The CDR3, as DNA: TGTGCCAGCTCAATCCGGGACACACCGACAGATACGCAGTATTTT. Translating gives CASSIRDTPTDTQYF.

Only a few counts were recorded for this clonotype. The chain links TRBV5-1 to TRBJ1-1; 9 bases are a match to TRBD1. The CDR3 has 14 amino acids. The V gene's germline CDR1 is SGHRS and CDR2 YFSETQ. Germline trimming cut 4 bases from V and 6 bases from J; bases unmatched to any gene: 7. CDR3 DNA sequence: TGCGCCAGCAGCCGGGGACAGGGAGGCGCTGAAGCTTTCTTT. Encoded protein: CASSRGQGGAEAFF.

The chain combines TRBV20-1 with TRBJ2-7; no clear D gene. The V gene lost 4 bases and the J gene lost 3 bases, with 10 bases spanning the gap. This CDR3 has 12 amino acids. Germline values: CDR1 DFQATT, CDR2 SNEGSKA (reference sequence). The CDR3 DNA follows: TGCAGTGCTACTTTACTGAACTACGAGCAGTACTTC. It encodes CSATLLNYEQYF.

This clonotype was seen only a few times. The rearrangement uses TRBV29-1 and TRBJ1-1; possible D gene TRBD1, 5 bases. Germline CDR1 SQVTM, CDR2 ANQGSEA. Trimming took 1 base from V and 4 from J, leaving 13 bases between them. CDR3 length: 14 residues. CDR3 sequence (DNA): TGCAGCGTTGAAGGGGGGGGTGGGAGCACTGAAGCTTTCTTT. Translated, it gives CSVEGGGGSTEAFF.

This clonotype turned up a few times. The chain combines TRBV27 with TRBJ2-5; D remains ambiguous. Trimming shortened V by 1 base and J by 2 bases, and 8 bases separated the two germline ends. Germline V gene lookup returns CDR1 MNHEY and CDR2 SMNVEV (reference sequence). This CDR3 has 14 amino acids. In DNA, the CDR3 is TGTGCCAGCAGTTTATTATCGGAGCAAGAGACCCAGTACTTC. This gives the protein CASSLLSEQETQYF.

This sequence joins TRBV14 and TRBJ2-5; 9 bases agree with TRBD1. Looked up from germline, CDR1 is SGHDN and CDR2 is FVKESK. The CDR3 runs 14 residues. V lost 9 bases, J lost 5 bases, and 10 bases stayed unmatched. The CDR3 DNA reads TGTGCCAGTAAACGGGACAGGGAATTTGAGACCCAGTACTTC. Protein: CASKRDREFETQYF. Complete variable domain (other parts from reference TRBV14 and TRBJ2-5): EAGVTQFPSHSVIEKGQTVTLRCDPISGHDNLYWYRRVMGKEIKFLLHFVKESKQDESGMPNNRFLAERTGGTYSTLKVQPAELEDSGVYFCASKRDREFETQYFGPGTRLLVL.

This clonotype was found many times. The chain recombines TRBV6-1 with TRBJ2-7, with TRBD2 identical over 7 bases. Germline V lookup: CDR1 MNHNS, CDR2 SASEGT. The CDR3 is made up of 14 amino acids. After removal of 7 bases from V and 0 bases from J, the junction contained 6 bases not matched to a gene. The CDR3 region is CASIRSGDSYEQYF. The CDR3, as DNA: TGTGCCAGCATCCGGAGCGGGGACTCCTACGAGCAGTACTTC.

This clonotype occurred a few times. V is TRBV12-3 or TRBV12-4 and J is TRBJ2-2; tentatively, D is TRBD1 or TRBD2 (6 bases each). The CDR3 has 14 amino acids. The germline V and J ends were trimmed by 6 bases and 8 bases, with 16 bases remaining between them. DNA of the CDR3: TGTGCCAGCAGCTTTTCCCGGGGGCGTGGGGAGCTGTTTTTT. Amino acid sequence: CASSFSRGRGELFF.

CDR3 bases: TGTGCCACCCGTTCGCCCACCTCCTACAATGAGCAGTTCTTC. Protein: CATRSPTSYNEQFF. The V gene is TRBV15, the J gene TRBJ2-1; D remains ambiguous. Germline CDR1 LNHNV, CDR2 YYDKDF (reference sequence). The CDR3 sequence is 14 residues long. V was trimmed by 8 bases and J by 0 bases, leaving 11 bases between them.

This clonotype occurred a few times. The chain links TRBV7-9 to TRBJ2-5; 7 bases are shared with TRBD2. Trimming cost V 10 bases and J 0 bases; bases outside gene matches: 8. Per the germline V gene, CDR1 is SEHNR and CDR2 is FQNEAQ (reference sequence). The CDR3 contains 14 residues. The CDR3 spells CATPRDYNQETQYF. The CDR3 nucleotides are TGTGCCACCCCCCGGGACTATAACCAAGAGACCCAGTACTTC.

The chain combines TRBV28 with TRBJ1-4; possible D gene TRBD1, 5 bases. CDR1 is MDHEN, CDR2 SYDVKM, per germline. The CDR3 has 15 residues. The ends were cut back, 6 bases at V and 4 bases at J, with 15 bases in the middle. The CDR3 here is CASSTGGGSNEKLFF. The CDR3 DNA follows: TGTGCCAGCAGCACAGGCGGGGGGAGTAATGAAAAACTGTTTTTT.

The genes are TRBV7-2 and TRBJ2-3; TRBD1 aligns across 7 bases. Germline-derived CDR1 and CDR2 are SGHTA and FQGNSA. The CDR3 has 14 residues. Trimming took 1 base from V and 6 from J; bases not matched to a gene: 4. The CDR3 is CASSLGTRGDTQYF. In nucleotides, the CDR3 is TGTGCCAGCAGCTTAGGCACCAGGGGGGATACGCAGTATTTT. The full variable domain, completed using reference TRBV7-2 and TRBJ2-3, is GAGVSQSPSNKVTEKGKDVELRCDPISGHTALYWYRQSLGQGLEFLIYFQGNSAPDKSGLPSDRFSAERTGGSVSTLTIQRTQQEDSAVYLCASSLGTRGDTQYFGPGTRLTVL.

The V call is TRBV9, the J call TRBJ2-1; TRBD2 is a possible D gene (5 bases). The CDR3 is 16 amino acids. Germline lookup yields CDR1 SGDLS and CDR2 YYNGEE. Trimming took off 3 bases at V and 7 bases at J, with 20 bases between the two ends. The CDR3 DNA sequence: TGTGCCAGCAGCGGACGGACTGGCCCCTCTCGGAATGAGCAGTTCTTC. Its translation is CASSGRTGPSRNEQFF.

The chain couples TRBV5-1 to TRBJ2-3; D gene unclear. The CDR3 totals 15 residues. V shed 0 bases and J shed 4 bases, with 12 bases lying between them. Germline CDR1 is SGHRS and CDR2 is YFSETQ. The CDR3 nucleotides read TGCGCCAGCAGCTTGGGAGTAGCTGACGCAGATACGCAGTATTTT. It is translated as CASSLGVADADTQYF.

This clonotype was observed many times. This rearrangement joins TRBV5-1 to TRBJ1-5, with 8 positions matching TRBD1. CDR3 length equals 14 residues. The germline V gene has CDR1 SGHRS and CDR2 YFSETQ. The V and J ends lost 2 bases and 6 bases, in that order; junction bases with no gene match: 4. The CDR3 loop reads CASSLTTGGQPQHF. In DNA form, the CDR3 reads TGCGCCAGCAGCTTAACCACAGGGGGTCAGCCCCAGCATTTT.

This clonotype was counted between two and nine times. The chain has TRBV11-2 and TRBJ2-1, with 8 nucleotides matching TRBD1. CDR3 length: 14 residues. The germline V gene has CDR1 SGHAT and CDR2 FQNNGV. With V trimmed by 5 bases and J by 8 bases, 8 bases remained unmatched. The CDR3: CASSPGGLRYEQFF. The DNA for the CDR3 is TGTGCCAGCAGCCCAGGGGGCTTGAGGTATGAGCAGTTCTTC.

The V call is TRBV12-3 or TRBV12-4, the J call TRBJ1-2; D might be TRBD1 (5 bases). V lost 6 bases, J lost 3 bases, and 14 bases lay in between. The CDR3 is 14 residues long. The CDR3 loop reads CASSLPGHDYGYTF. The CDR3 region has the DNA TGTGCCAGCAGCCTCCCCGGACACGACTATGGCTACACCTTC.

This clonotype has a handful of counts. CDR3 in DNA: TGCAGTGCTGGAGGGCCTCAGGCAGCGGGAAACACCATATATTTT. Protein: CSAGGPQAAGNTIYF. The chain is built from TRBV20-1 and TRBJ1-3; D ambiguous. This CDR3 contains 15 residues. The V gene lost 5 bases and the J gene lost 4 bases, with 18 bases spanning the gap. The germline V gene has CDR1 DFQATT and CDR2 SNEGSKA (reference sequence).

This chain links TRBV7-3 with TRBJ1-1, with D hard to call. Germline V CDR1 and CDR2: SGHTA, FQGTGA. This CDR3 has 13 residues. Trimming pared 2 bases from V and 4 bases from J, leaving 8 bases between. The DNA for the CDR3 is TGTGCCAGCAGCTTAGGGCAGACCACTGAAGCTTTCTTT. Translation: CASSLGQTTEAFF. Full variable domain (missing parts from reference TRBV7-3 and TRBJ1-1): GAGVSQTPSNKVTEKGKYVELRCDPISGHTALYWYRQSLGQGPEFLIYFQGTGAADDSGLPNDRFFAVRPEGSVSTLKIQRTERGDSAVYLCASSLGQTTEAFFGQGTRLTVV.

This clonotype has only a few counts. V and J are TRBV7-2 and TRBJ1-5; D gene ambiguous. The CDR3 loop spans 15 amino acids. V was trimmed by 1 base and J by 0 bases, leaving 7 bases between them. In germline, CDR1 is SGHTA, CDR2 FQGNSA. CDR3 sequence: CASSLEFFSNQPQHF. CDR3 coding DNA: TGTGCCAGCAGCTTAGAGTTTTTTAGCAATCAGCCCCAGCATTTT.

This clonotype is a singleton in its sample. The J gene is TRBJ2-1, the V gene TRBV5-6, with 12 bases fitting TRBD2. The CDR3 totals 14 residues. The germline CDR1 and CDR2 sequences are SGHDT and YYEEEE. The V gene end was trimmed by 4 bases and the J gene end by 8 bases; junction bases not matched to a gene: 4. The CDR3 region is CASSRLAGEHEQFF. CDR3 coding DNA: TGTGCCAGCAGCCGACTAGCGGGAGAGCATGAGCAGTTCTTC.

The chain couples TRBV5-5 to TRBJ2-3, with D maybe TRBD2 (5 bases). The CDR3 extends over 14 amino acids. Germline V lookup: CDR1 SGHKS, CDR2 YYEKEE (reference sequence). The V and J ends lost 2 bases and 4 bases respectively, with 11 bases between them. The CDR3 spells CASSFRSAADTQYF. Written as DNA, the CDR3 is TGTGCCAGCAGCTTTCGATCAGCGGCAGATACGCAGTATTTT.